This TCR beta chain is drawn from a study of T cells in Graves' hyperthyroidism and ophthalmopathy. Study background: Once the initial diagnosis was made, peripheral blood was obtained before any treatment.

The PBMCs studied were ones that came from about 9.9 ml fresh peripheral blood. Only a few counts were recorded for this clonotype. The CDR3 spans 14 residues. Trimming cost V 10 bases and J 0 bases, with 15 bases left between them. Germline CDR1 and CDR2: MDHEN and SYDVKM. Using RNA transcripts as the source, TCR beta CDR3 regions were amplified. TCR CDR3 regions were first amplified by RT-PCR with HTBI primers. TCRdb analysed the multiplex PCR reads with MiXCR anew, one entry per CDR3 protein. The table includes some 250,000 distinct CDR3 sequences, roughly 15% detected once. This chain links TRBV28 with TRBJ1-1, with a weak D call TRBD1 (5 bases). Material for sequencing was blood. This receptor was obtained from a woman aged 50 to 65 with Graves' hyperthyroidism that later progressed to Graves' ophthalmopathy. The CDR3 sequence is CATYYRHLNTEAFF. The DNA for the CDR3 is TGTGCCACATACTACAGGCATTTGAACACTGAAGCTTTCTTT. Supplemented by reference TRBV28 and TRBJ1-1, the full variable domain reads DVKVTQSSRYLVKRTGEKVFLECVQDMDHENMFWYRQDPGLGLRLIYFSYDVKMKEKGDIPEGYSVSREKKERFSLILESASTNQTSMYLCATYYRHLNTEAFFGQGTRLTVV.